This TCR beta chain was observed in a study of T cell repertoires in cytomegalovirus infection. Study context: Shared public TCR beta signatures pointed to both CMV infection and a matching HLA type.

The CDR3 totals 16 residues. V shed 2 bases and J shed 0 bases, with 11 bases lying between them. TCRdb processed the reads anew with MiXCR; each CDR3 protein has one entry. The sample has around 310,000 distinct CDR3 sequences, under 20% seen once; the top ten hold around 12%. This TCR came from a human donor in good health (CMV status not recorded). Some clones in this sample may be carry-over from other donors' samples. The source material was PBMCs. V gene TRBV12-3 or TRBV12-4 combines with J gene TRBJ1-3, with a tentative D call TRBD1 (6 bases). CDR3 DNA: TGTGCCAGCAGTTTACAGGACAGTATCTCTGGAAACACCATATATTTT. Its translation: CASSLQDSISGNTIYF.